This T cell receptor (beta chain) was sequenced in a study of T cell repertoires in cytomegalovirus infection. The overall study: Alongside well-studied HLA-B-restricted CMV epitopes, recently identified HLA-C-restricted CMV epitopes were also used. Indications of both CMV infection and matching HLA type were provided by public TCR beta signatures. General study findings and limits: Adding up the frequency of public TCR beta families identified people who carried CMV plus the relevant HLA. The ex vivo response was dominated by HLA-C-restricted CMV-specific TCR beta clonotypes.

V lost 1 base, J lost 2 bases, and 9 bases lay in between. Per germline, CDR1 MGHRA and CDR2 YSYEKL. The CDR3 runs 15 residues. TCRdb ran MiXCR on the reads and lists one entry per CDR3 protein. The sample holds fewer than 1,000,000 distinct CDR3 sequences, about a third seen once. A remark on this clonotype: Its matching antigen is unknown.

The clonotype was recovered from a human donor in good health (CMV status not recorded). Some clones in this sample may be carry-over from other donors' samples. The chain couples TRBV4-1 to TRBJ1-5; D is unresolved. Source: cultured CD8+ T cells from PBMCs, taken from culture after CMV antigen stimulation. The CDR3 reads CASSQGAGGNQPQHF. Written as DNA, the CDR3 is TGCGCCAGCAGCCAAGGGGCGGGAGGCAATCAGCCCCAGCATTTT.